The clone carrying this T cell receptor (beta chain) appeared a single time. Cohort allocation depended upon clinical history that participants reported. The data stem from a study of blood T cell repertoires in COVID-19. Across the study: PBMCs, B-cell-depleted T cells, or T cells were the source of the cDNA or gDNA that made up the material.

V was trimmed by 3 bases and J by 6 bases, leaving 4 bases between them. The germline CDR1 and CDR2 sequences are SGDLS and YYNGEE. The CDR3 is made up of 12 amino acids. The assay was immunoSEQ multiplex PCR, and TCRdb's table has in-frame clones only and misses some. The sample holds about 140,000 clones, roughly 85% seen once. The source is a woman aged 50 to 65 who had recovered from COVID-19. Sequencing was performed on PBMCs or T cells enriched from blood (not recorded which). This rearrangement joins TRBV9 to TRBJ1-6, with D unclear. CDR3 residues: CASSGSNSPLHF. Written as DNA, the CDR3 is TGTGCCAGCAGCGGTAGTAATTCACCCCTCCACTTT.